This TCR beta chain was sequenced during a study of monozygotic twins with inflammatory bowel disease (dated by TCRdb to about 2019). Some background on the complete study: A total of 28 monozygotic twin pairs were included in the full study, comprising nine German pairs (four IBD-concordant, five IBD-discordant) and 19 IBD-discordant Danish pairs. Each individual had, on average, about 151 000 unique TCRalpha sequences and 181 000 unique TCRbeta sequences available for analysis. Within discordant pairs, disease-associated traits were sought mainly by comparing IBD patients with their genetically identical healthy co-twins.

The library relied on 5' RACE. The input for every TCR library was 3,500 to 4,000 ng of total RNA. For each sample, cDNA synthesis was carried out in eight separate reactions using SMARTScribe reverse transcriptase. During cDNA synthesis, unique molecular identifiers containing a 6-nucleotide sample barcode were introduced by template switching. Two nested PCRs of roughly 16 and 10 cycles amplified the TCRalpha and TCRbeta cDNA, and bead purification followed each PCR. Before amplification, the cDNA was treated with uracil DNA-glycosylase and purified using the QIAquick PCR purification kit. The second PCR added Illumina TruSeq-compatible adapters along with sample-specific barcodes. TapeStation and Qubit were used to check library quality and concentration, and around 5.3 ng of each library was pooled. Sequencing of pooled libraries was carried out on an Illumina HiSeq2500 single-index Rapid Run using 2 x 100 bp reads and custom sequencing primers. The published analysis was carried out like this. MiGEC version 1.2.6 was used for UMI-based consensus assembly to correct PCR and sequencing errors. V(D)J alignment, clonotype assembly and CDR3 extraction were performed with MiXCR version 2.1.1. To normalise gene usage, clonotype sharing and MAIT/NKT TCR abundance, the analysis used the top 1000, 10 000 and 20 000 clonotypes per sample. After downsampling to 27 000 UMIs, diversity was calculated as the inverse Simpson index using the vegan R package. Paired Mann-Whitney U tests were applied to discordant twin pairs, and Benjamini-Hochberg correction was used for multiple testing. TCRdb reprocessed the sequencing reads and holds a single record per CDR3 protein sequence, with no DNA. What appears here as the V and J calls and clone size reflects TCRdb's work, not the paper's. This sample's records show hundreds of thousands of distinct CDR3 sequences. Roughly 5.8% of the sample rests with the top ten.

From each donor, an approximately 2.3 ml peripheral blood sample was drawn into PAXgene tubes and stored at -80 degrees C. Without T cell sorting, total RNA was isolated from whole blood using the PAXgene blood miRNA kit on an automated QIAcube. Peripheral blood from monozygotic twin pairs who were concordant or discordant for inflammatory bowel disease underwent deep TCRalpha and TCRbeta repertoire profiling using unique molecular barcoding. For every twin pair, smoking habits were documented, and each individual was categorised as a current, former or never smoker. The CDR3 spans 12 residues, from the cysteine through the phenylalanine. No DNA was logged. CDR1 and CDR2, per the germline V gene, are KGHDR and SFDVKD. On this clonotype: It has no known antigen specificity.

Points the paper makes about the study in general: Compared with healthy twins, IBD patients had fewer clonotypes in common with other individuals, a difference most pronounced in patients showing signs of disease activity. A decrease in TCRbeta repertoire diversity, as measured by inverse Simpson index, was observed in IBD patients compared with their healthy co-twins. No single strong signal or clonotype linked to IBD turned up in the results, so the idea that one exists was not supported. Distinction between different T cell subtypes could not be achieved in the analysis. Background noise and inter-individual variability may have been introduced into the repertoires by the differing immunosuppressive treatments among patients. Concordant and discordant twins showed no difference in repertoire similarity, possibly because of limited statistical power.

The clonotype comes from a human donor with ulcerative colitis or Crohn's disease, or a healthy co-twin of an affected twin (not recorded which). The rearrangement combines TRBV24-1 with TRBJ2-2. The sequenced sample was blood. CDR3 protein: CATSEFTGELFF.